The clone carrying this T cell receptor (beta chain) showed up many times. Its antigen is undetermined. This sample was included in a study of blood T cells in healthy people across ages. Notes on the study in general: Diversity was higher, and naive CD4+ cells more numerous, in long-lived donors than in aged donors. CMV status of donors was not determined, possibly confounding expanded clonotype changes.

Together with a sample-barcoded 5' primer, a J-beta primer mix was included in a second PCR lasting about 7 to 12 cycles. Every single cDNA molecule received a tag from a template-switch adaptor with 12 random nucleotides. TCRdb called the 5' RACE reads again in MiXCR, with one record for every CDR3 protein. Found here are 600,000 or so distinct CDR3 sequences, around 31% of them singletons; the top ten hold around a sixth. Researchers isolated at least 7 million PBMCs per sample. J was trimmed by 10 bases and V by 5 bases; bases with no gene match: 11. Germline CDR1 SGHTA, CDR2 FQGNSA. The CDR3 extends over 15 amino acids.

The specimen sequenced was blood. The chain recombines TRBV7-2 with TRBJ2-1, with 10 bases matching TRBD1. The TCR was taken from a woman older than 75 in good health. CDR3 in amino acids: CASSAIPGTGVEQFF. The CDR3, as DNA: TGTGCCAGCAGCGCGATCCCCGGGACAGGGGTCGAGCAGTTCTTC. The full variable domain, completed using reference TRBV7-2 and TRBJ2-1, is GAGVSQSPSNKVTEKGKDVELRCDPISGHTALYWYRQSLGQGLEFLIYFQGNSAPDKSGLPSDRFSAERTGGSVSTLTIQRTQQEDSAVYLCASSAIPGTGVEQFFGPGTRLTVL.